This T cell receptor (beta chain) was captured by sequencing in a study of metastatic and nonmetastatic thyroid tumors. This clone was found many times. Losses at the gene ends were 7 bases for V and 0 bases for J; bases not matched to a gene: 2. CDR3 size: 15 residues. Germline assignment: CDR1 MNHNS and CDR2 SASEGT. Thyroid surgery took place with no prior treatment in any patient. Using MiXCR, TCRdb re-called clones from the PCR reads. The table includes about 52,000 clones, about 15% detected once. The sequence was collected from a female donor with papillary thyroid cancer or a benign thyroid nodule (not recorded which). Some clones in this sample may be carry-over from other donors' samples. The chain carries TRBV6-1 and TRBJ2-6; 8 bases map to TRBD2. Sequencing used blood. The CDR3 here is CASTREGSGANVLTF. CDR3 nucleotide sequence: TGTGCCAGCACCCGGGAGGGCTCTGGGGCCAACGTCCTGACTTTC.